This entry is about one TCR beta chain. This entry is derived from a study of STAT5B mutations in CD4+ large granular lymphocyte leukemia. The CDR3 consists of 16 residues. The ends lost 0 bases at V and 4 bases at J; junction bases unmatched: 6. Germline V gene sequence: CDR1 SGHNT, CDR2 YENEEA. Measured with immunoSEQ multiplex PCR; TCRdb has only the in-frame clones, and not every one. Of 35,000 to 40,000 clones in the sample, about 80% were seen once. The receptor was derived from a human donor in good health. This chain connects TRBV11-3 to TRBJ2-3, with 8 bases fitting TRBD1. Sequencing input: CD4+ T cells from blood buffy coats. In DNA, the CDR3 is TGTGCCAGCAGCTTAGATCGACAGGGGACCCCAGATACGCAGTATTTT. Its protein product is CASSLDRQGTPDTQYF.